The clone carrying this TCR beta chain was seen a handful of times. The antigen is unknown. These data are taken from a study of human T cells and chemical hapten exposure. About the research overall: Diphenylcyclopropenone was administered weekly to the scalp of patients throughout the roughly 25-week study. Patients having alopecia areata, totalis or universalis were mostly female. General study results and limits: Following DPC sensitization, TCRs present above 1 in 1000 frequency showed no change.

Germline V gives CDR1 MNHNS, CDR2 SASEGT. The CDR3 contains 18 residues. J lost 5 bases, V lost 0 bases, and 15 bases had no gene match. TCRdb independently ran MiXCR on the RACE reads; one entry per CDR3 protein. This table holds approximately 50,000 distinct CDR3 sequences, roughly a tenth found once. Time point here: pre-sensitization, week 0. Treatment defined: therapeutic diphenylcyclopropenone sensitization with weekly scalp DPC. The starting material, unfractionated whole blood, was used for total RNA extraction. This clonotype originated in a woman in her 30s with alopecia areata. Some clones in this sample may be carry-over from other donors' samples. Here the sequenced sample was whole blood, taken in connection with sensitization to the hapten diphenylcyclopropenone (DPC). V and J are TRBV6-1 and TRBJ2-5, with TRBD1 matching 7 bases. Here the CDR3 reads CASSEAEWVRGRRETQYF. The CDR3 region has the DNA TGTGCCAGCAGTGAAGCGGAATGGGTTAGGGGGCGGCGTGAGACCCAGTACTTC.